The 24 T cell receptor beta chains listed next were all sequenced from one sample in a study of T cell responses to AZD1222 COVID-19 vaccine. Profiled with immunoSEQ multiplex PCR; TCRdb holds only in-frame clones, not every one. The sample shows some 150,000 clones, about 93% of them seen only once. The source material was peripheral blood, sampled on day 0 of AZD1222 vaccination. Receptor source: an adult in good health.

The J gene is TRBJ2-1, the V gene TRBV18; 7 positions match TRBD2. This CDR3 is built from 14 residues. After removal of 3 bases from V and 5 bases from J, the junction contained 4 bases not matched to a gene. The germline V gene has CDR1 KGHSH and CDR2 LQKENI. Here the CDR3 DNA reads TGTGCCAGCTCACCCCAAGGGAGGGACAATGAGCAGTTCTTC. Translation: CASSPQGRDNEQFF.

The V and J genes are TRBV5-6 and TRBJ1-1, with a tentative D call TRBD1 (6 bases). Germline-derived CDR1 and CDR2 are SGHDT and YYEEEE. With 3 bases removed from V and 3 bases from J, the gap between germline ends came to 15 bases. There are 15 residues in the CDR3. In DNA form, the CDR3 reads TGTGCCAGCAGCTGGGCTCACAGGGAGGACACTGAAGCTTTCTTT. Its translation: CASSWAHREDTEAFF.

This chain links TRBV18 with TRBJ1-3, with unresolved D. The V and J ends lost 3 bases and 0 bases respectively, with 6 bases between them. This CDR3 spans 14 amino acids. Germline values: CDR1 KGHSH, CDR2 LQKENI. Here the CDR3 DNA reads TGTGCCAGCTCACCTCGGAACTCTGGAAACACCATATATTTT. Amino acids: CASSPRNSGNTIYF. The full variable domain, with the rest looked up from reference TRBV18 and TRBJ1-3, is NAGVMQNPRHLVRRRGQEARLRCSPMKGHSHVYWYRQLPEEGLKFMVYLQKENIIDESGMPKERFSAEFPKEGPSILRIQQVVRGDSAAYFCASSPRNSGNTIYFGEGSWLTVV.

The gene calls are TRBV6-6 and TRBJ1-6, with D uncertain. Trimming took 2 bases from V and 7 from J, leaving 6 bases between them. Germline V CDR1 and CDR2: MNHNY, SVGAGI (reference sequence). The CDR3 is made up of 13 amino acids. The CDR3 bases are TGTGCCAGCAGTTACGAGGGAAATTCACCCCTCCACTTT. Translation: CASSYEGNSPLHF.

This clone has only one observation. The V gene is TRBV19, the J gene TRBJ2-1, with 12 bases lining up with TRBD1. The germline gives CDR1 LNHDA, CDR2 SQIVND (reference sequence). Losses at the gene ends were 6 bases for V and 10 bases for J; bases not matched to a gene: 7. The CDR3 totals 14 residues. CDR3 nucleotide sequence: TGTGCCAGTAGCGCCGGGACAGGGGGCAGCGAGCAGTTCTTC. It translates to CASSAGTGGSEQFF.

The chain combines TRBV7-9 with TRBJ2-2; 9 bases agree with TRBD1. The CDR3 is 17 amino acids. The J segment lost 3 bases and the V segment lost 5 bases, leaving 10 bases of the junction unmatched. Germline lookup yields CDR1 SEHNR and CDR2 FQNEAQ (reference sequence). The CDR3 is CASSPRGWTGDTGELFF. As DNA, the CDR3 is TGTGCCAGCAGCCCCCGCGGGTGGACAGGGGACACCGGGGAGCTGTTTTTT.

This chain joins TRBV18 and TRBJ1-1; 9 nucleotides line up with TRBD1. The ends lost 1 base at V and 3 bases at J; junction bases unmatched: 3. The CDR3 has 15 residues. Germline V gives CDR1 KGHSH, CDR2 LQKENI. As DNA, the CDR3 is TGTGCCAGCTCACCACTTGACAGGGGGTACACTGAAGCTTTCTTT. Translation gives CASSPLDRGYTEAFF. The entire variable domain, with the rest obtained from reference TRBV18 and TRBJ1-1, is as follows: NAGVMQNPRHLVRRRGQEARLRCSPMKGHSHVYWYRQLPEEGLKFMVYLQKENIIDESGMPKERFSAEFPKEGPSILRIQQVVRGDSAAYFCASSPLDRGYTEAFFGQGTRLTVV.

This chain uses TRBV4-1 with TRBJ1-5; D call uncertain. The V gene's germline CDR1 is MGHRA and CDR2 YSYEKL. V lost 0 bases, J lost 6 bases, and 9 bases lay in between. This CDR3 has 14 amino acids. DNA of the CDR3: TGCGCCAGCAGCCAAGAAGGAGTGAGTCAGCCCCAGCATTTT. Protein sequence: CASSQEGVSQPQHF.

V and J are TRBV5-1 and TRBJ2-1, with TRBD2 matching over 10 bases. This CDR3 region has 15 residues. The trim removed 4 bases at V and 7 bases at J, leaving 8 bases unmatched. Germline V CDR1 and CDR2: SGHRS, YFSETQ. The CDR3 spells CASSLQLAGVNEQFF. CDR3 coding DNA: TGCGCCAGCAGCCTGCAGCTAGCGGGAGTTAATGAGCAGTTCTTC.

This chain joins TRBV5-4 and TRBJ2-1; possible D gene TRBD2, 5 bases. Trimming cost V 0 bases and J 6 bases, with 19 bases left between them. The germline CDR1 and CDR2 sequences are SGHNT and YYREEE (reference sequence). The CDR3 is 17 residues long. In nucleotides, the CDR3 is TGTGCCAGCAGCTTGGAGGGAGCGGTATCCCCGATCAATGAGCAGTTCTTC. Translated: CASSLEGAVSPINEQFF.

V gene TRBV5-6 combines with J gene TRBJ1-1; D may be TRBD1 (5 bases). The V gene's germline CDR1 is SGHDT and CDR2 YYEEEE. The V gene lost 3 bases and the J gene lost 0 bases, with 6 bases spanning the gap. This CDR3 spans 13 amino acids. The CDR3 bases are TGTGCCAGCAGCTCGGGACTGAACACTGAAGCTTTCTTT. Amino acid sequence: CASSSGLNTEAFF.

J is TRBJ2-7 and V is TRBV6-5; 9 bases line up with TRBD2. The germline V gene has CDR1 MNHEY and CDR2 SVGAGI. There are 15 residues in the CDR3. V shed 5 bases, J shed 3 bases, and the junction held 8 bases outside the gene matches. CDR3 sequence: CASSTTVTSGYEQYF. The CDR3 coding sequence is TGTGCCAGCAGTACTACCGTGACTAGCGGCTACGAGCAGTACTTC.

This chain connects TRBV29-1 to TRBJ2-5, with 7 bases lining up with TRBD1. With V trimmed by 4 bases and J by 4 bases, 3 bases remained unmatched. This CDR3 spans 12 amino acids. Germline V gene sequence: CDR1 SQVTM, CDR2 ANQGSEA. The CDR3 coding sequence is TGCAGCGTTGGGGACAGCCGAGAGACCCAGTACTTC. Amino acid sequence: CSVGDSRETQYF.

This chain connects TRBV21-1 to TRBJ2-1; TRBD2, the table's D call, was not compared with the DNA. TRBV21-1 is annotated as a pseudogene. The CDR3 length is 17 residues. CDR3 residues: CASSRGPGGPGRNEQFF. The DNA for the CDR3 is TGTGCCAGCAGCCGAGGGCCGGGAGGGCCGGGAAGGAATGAGCAGTTCTTC.

The chain recombines TRBV12-5 with TRBJ1-2; 8 nucleotides align to TRBD1. Germline V gene sequence: CDR1 LGHNT, CDR2 FRNRAP. With V trimmed by 6 bases and J by 5 bases, 5 bases remained unmatched. The CDR3 spans 13 residues. The CDR3 bases are TGTGCTAGTGGCCCGGACAGGGAGTATGGCTACACCTTC. It translates to CASGPDREYGYTF.

J is TRBJ1-2 and V is TRBV19; TRBD1 aligns across 9 bases. The CDR3 is made up of 12 amino acids. Germline CDR1 and CDR2: LNHDA and SQIVND (reference sequence). The ends lost 10 bases at V and 4 bases at J; junction bases unmatched: 4. CDR3 loop: CATDRGTYGYTF. In DNA, the CDR3 is TGTGCCACTGACAGGGGGACCTATGGCTACACCTTC. The variable domain in full, completed from reference TRBV19 and TRBJ1-2, reads DGGITQSPKYLFRKEGQNVTLSCEQNLNHDAMYWYRQDPGQGLRLIYYSQIVNDFQKGDIAEGYSVSREKKESFPLTVTSAQKNPTAFYLCATDRGTYGYTFGSGTRLTVV.

The table lists this clone with a count of one. The V gene is TRBV19, the J gene TRBJ1-1; 7 bases align to TRBD1. The CDR3 runs to 17 residues. The germline V gene encodes CDR1 LNHDA and CDR2 SQIVND (reference sequence). The V segment lost 5 bases and the J segment 2 bases; nucleotides outside the gene matches: 14. CDR3 nucleotide sequence: TGTGCCAGTAGTTCGGGACAGACGAAGCGTTTTAACACTGAAGCTTTCTTT. Its translation: CASSSGQTKRFNTEAFF. Looking up the rest from reference TRBV19 and TRBJ1-1 gives the full variable domain: DGGITQSPKYLFRKEGQNVTLSCEQNLNHDAMYWYRQDPGQGLRLIYYSQIVNDFQKGDIAEGYSVSREKKESFPLTVTSAQKNPTAFYLCASSSGQTKRFNTEAFFGQGTRLTVV.

The CDR3 DNA reads TGTGCCAGCTCACCACAACAGGGTGAGCCCCAGCATTTT. Residues: CASSPQQGEPQHF. The V and J genes are TRBV18 and TRBJ1-5, with a possible D match to TRBD1 (6 bases). In germline, CDR1 is KGHSH, CDR2 LQKENI. Trimming left V 1 base short and J 8 bases short, with 9 bases between. CDR3 length: 13 amino acids.

This clone came up once. V usage is TRBV5-5 and J usage is TRBJ2-7, with D maybe TRBD2 (6 bases). V was clipped by 1 base and J by 7 bases, with 18 bases between them. Germline-derived CDR1 and CDR2 are SGHKS and YYEKEE (reference sequence). This CDR3 is 15 amino acids long. CDR3 sequence: CASSLLGDSTREQYF. The DNA of the CDR3 is TGTGCCAGCAGCTTGCTGGGGGACTCAACGCGGGAGCAGTACTTC.

The chain is built from TRBV29-1 and TRBJ2-3, with 7 bases lining up with TRBD1. Unmatched junction bases numbered 5, after V lost 3 bases and J lost 2 bases. The CDR3 length is 14 residues. In germline, CDR1 is SQVTM, CDR2 ANQGSEA. The CDR3 DNA follows: TGCAGCGTTGAGGACAGGTTTCTCACAGATACGCAGTATTTT. Translation: CSVEDRFLTDTQYF.

This chain uses TRBV5-4 with TRBJ1-1; D possibly corresponds to TRBD1 (5 bases). Trimming removed 1 base from V and 1 base from J, with 8 bases in between. CDR1 is SGHNT and CDR2 is YYREEE in the germline V gene (reference sequence). The CDR3 has 14 amino acids. The CDR3 bases are TGTGCCAGCAGCTTGCGTGACAGGAACACTGAAGCTTTCTTT. Protein product: CASSLRDRNTEAFF.

This clone was detected only once. V is TRBV7-9 and J is TRBJ1-1; no definite D call. CDR1 is SEHNR, CDR2 FQNEAQ, per germline (reference sequence). Trimming pared 5 bases from V and 4 bases from J, leaving 14 bases between. This CDR3 has 14 amino acids. DNA of the CDR3: TGTGCCAGCAGCCCTCCCTATAGAGGCACTGAAGCTTTCTTT. Translating it yields CASSPPYRGTEAFF.

The rearrangement joins TRBV13 to TRBJ2-1; 9 bases are a match to TRBD2. Germline CDR1 and CDR2: PRHDT and FYEKMQ (reference sequence). After removal of 5 bases from V and 6 bases from J, the junction contained 17 bases not matched to a gene. The CDR3 length is 18 residues. The CDR3 nucleotides are TGTGCCAGCAGCCGCTGGACTAGCGCCGCACCCAGGAGCAATGAGCAGTTCTTC. It specifies CASSRWTSAAPRSNEQFF.

The genes are TRBV7-2 and TRBJ2-1; TRBD2 matches at 8 bases. The CDR3 consists of 15 residues. The J segment lost 7 bases and the V segment lost 3 bases, leaving 8 bases of the junction unmatched. Germline assignment: CDR1 SGHTA and CDR2 FQGNSA. The CDR3 bases are TGTGCCAGCAGCTTTAGCGGGGCTTTAGGTAATGAGCAGTTCTTC. Its translation: CASSFSGALGNEQFF.